These 10 T cell receptor beta chains were sequenced from one sample in a study of blood T cell repertoires in COVID-19. Only in-frame clones appear in the TCRdb table, and some are missing; sequencing was by immunoSEQ multiplex PCR. The repertoire consists of about 74,000 clones, with about four fifths occurring once and the leading ten covering over 35%. The sequencing input was peripheral blood. All receptors come from a man aged 70-80 years with acute or convalescent COVID-19.

The chain has TRBV5-1 and TRBJ1-6; D may be TRBD1 (5 bases). The CDR3 covers 14 residues. Trimming took off 4 bases at V and 6 bases at J, with 11 bases between the two ends. Germline CDR1 reads SGHRS; CDR2 reads YFSETQ. This chain's CDR3 is CASSASQGNSPLHF. The CDR3 bases are TGCGCCAGCAGCGCCTCCCAGGGTAATTCACCCCTCCACTTT.

This chain links TRBV5-6 with TRBJ2-1, with 11 bases matching TRBD2. Germline V gene sequence: CDR1 SGHDT, CDR2 YYEEEE. The trim removed 4 bases at V and 0 bases at J, leaving 12 bases unmatched. The CDR3 totals 19 residues. In DNA, the CDR3 is TGTGCCAGCAGCCGAAACCCGGAGACTAGCGGGGTCTCCTACAATGAGCAGTTCTTC. Residues: CASSRNPETSGVSYNEQFF.

This rearrangement joins TRBV15 to TRBJ1-4; tentative D call: TRBD1 (5 bases). Trimming took 0 bases from V and 7 from J, leaving 12 bases between them. This CDR3 contains 15 residues. The germline gives CDR1 LNHNV, CDR2 YYDKDF (reference sequence). The CDR3 reads CATSRDGSGGEKLFF. In DNA form, the CDR3 reads TGTGCCACCAGCAGAGATGGGAGCGGGGGTGAAAAACTGTTTTTT.

The rearrangement uses TRBV28 and TRBJ1-2, with TRBD1 matching over 10 bases. The CDR3 spans 17 residues. Germline V CDR1 and CDR2: MDHEN, SYDVKM. The ends lost 5 bases at V and 3 bases at J; junction bases unmatched: 12. In DNA, the CDR3 is TGTGCCAGCAGTCCCCCCGGGACAGGGGCGTTTCACTATGGCTACACCTTC. The encoded protein is CASSPPGTGAFHYGYTF.

Comments on this clone: A read error may account for a junction end that differs from germline. The chain joins TRBV2 to TRBJ1-2, with 9 bases lining up with TRBD1. Germline lookup yields CDR1 SNHLY and CDR2 FYNNEI. This CDR3 is built from 13 residues. CDR3 nucleotide sequence: TGTGCCAGCAGAGAAGGACAGGGGCAGGGCTACACCTTC. Its protein product is CASREGQGQGYTF.

The V and J genes are TRBV10-3 and TRBJ2-7, with TRBD2 identical over 9 bases. The V and J ends lost 0 bases and 4 bases, in that order; junction bases with no gene match: 19. This CDR3 has 20 residues. From germline, CDR1 is ENHRY and CDR2 SYGVKD. The CDR3 DNA reads TGTGCCATCAGTGAGTCGATTCACCTAGCGGGGACCCTAATTAGGTACGAGCAGTACTTC. It specifies CAISESIHLAGTLIRYEQYF.

V and J are TRBV27 and TRBJ1-2; a weak D match, TRBD1 (5 bases). CDR1 is MNHEY and CDR2 is SMNVEV in the germline V gene (reference sequence). This CDR3 region has 12 residues. Between the trimmed V and J ends, which lost 8 bases and 4 bases, there was a span of 11 bases. CDR3 nucleotide sequence: TGTGCCAGCGGGGGGTCCCGCTATGGCTACACCTTC. This translates into CASGGSRYGYTF.

J is TRBJ1-1 and V is TRBV19, with D tentatively TRBD1 (5 bases). V was cut by 1 base and J by 6 bases, with 18 bases left in between. From germline, CDR1 is LNHDA and CDR2 SQIVND (reference sequence). The CDR3 has 16 amino acids. The CDR3 is CASSIVDSGGWSEAFF. The CDR3 bases are TGTGCCAGTAGTATAGTTGATTCGGGGGGGTGGTCTGAAGCTTTCTTT.

The V and J genes are TRBV20-1 and TRBJ2-7, with D perhaps matching TRBD1 (5 bases). CDR3 size: 16 residues. Per the germline V gene, CDR1 is DFQATT and CDR2 is SNEGSKA (reference sequence). Trimming took off 3 bases at V and 4 bases at J, with 22 bases between the two ends. CDR3 nucleotides: TGCAGTGCTAGTACCTCGGTGGGGCGTACTACTTACGAGCAGTACTTC. Residues: CSASTSVGRTTYEQYF.

This chain connects TRBV3-1 (or the pseudogene TRBV3-2) to TRBJ2-7; 10 bases are shared with TRBD2. Germline CDR1 and CDR2: LGHDT and YNNKEL (reference sequence). The CDR3 contains 15 residues. V gave up 4 bases and J gave up 2 bases; unmatched junction bases: 5. Here the CDR3 reads CASSPGLAGAYEQYF. The CDR3 DNA reads as TGTGCCAGCAGCCCCGGGCTAGCGGGGGCCTACGAGCAGTACTTC.